The 18 T cell receptor beta chains in this list originate from one sample, sequenced in a study of blood T cells in healthy people across ages. Together with a sample-barcoded 5' primer, a J-beta primer mix was included in a second PCR lasting roughly 7 to 11 cycles. TCRdb redid the calling of the 5' RACE reads with MiXCR, one entry per CDR3 protein. The repertoire holds 1.5 million to 2 million distinct CDR3 sequences, with 28% as singletons. Sequences were obtained from blood. These receptors were collected from a woman in her twenties or thirties in good health.

The rearrangement links TRBV20-1 to TRBJ1-4, with no clear D. V dropped 0 bases and J dropped 7 bases, with 12 bases sitting between them. The CDR3 covers 14 residues. Germline V lookup: CDR1 DFQATT, CDR2 SNEGSKA (reference sequence). CDR3 sequence reads: CSARDSGRVEKLFF. The CDR3 coding sequence is TGCAGTGCTAGAGATTCCGGGAGGGTTGAAAAACTGTTTTTT.

The sample holds one count of this clonotype. The chain employs TRBV27 and TRBJ2-2; D unclear. With 2 bases removed from V and 5 bases from J, the gap between germline ends came to 12 bases. This CDR3 is built from 15 residues. Germline V gene data show CDR1 as MNHEY and CDR2 as SMNVEV (reference sequence). The CDR3: CASSLNPGATGELFF. The CDR3 DNA sequence: TGTGCCAGCAGTTTAAATCCAGGCGCTACCGGGGAGCTGTTTTTT.

The chain couples TRBV6-6 to TRBJ2-7; D gene unclear. The CDR3 consists of 15 residues. V was trimmed by 2 bases and J by 7 bases, leaving 18 bases between them. Germline CDR1 and CDR2: MNHNY and SVGAGI (reference sequence). CDR3 in amino acids: CASSYRLAGFGEQYF. CDR3 in DNA: TGTGCCAGCAGTTACCGCCTTGCCGGGTTTGGGGAGCAGTACTTC.

This clonotype has just a few counts. The chain joins TRBV20-1 to TRBJ2-1; TRBD2 aligns across 13 bases. From germline, CDR1 is DFQATT and CDR2 SNEGSKA (reference sequence). The CDR3 is 16 residues long. V gave up 1 base and J gave up 4 bases; unmatched junction bases: 4. The CDR3 is CSARVKGLAGYNEQFF. The CDR3 DNA reads as TGCAGTGCTAGAGTAAAGGGACTAGCGGGATACAATGAGCAGTTCTTC.

This clonotype was recorded many times. The V gene is TRBV7-9, the J gene TRBJ2-7; 10 bases are shared with TRBD2. Germline V gives CDR1 SEHNR, CDR2 FQNEAQ (reference sequence). This CDR3 comprises 15 residues. The junction had 10 bases not matched to a gene; V was cut back by 5 bases and J by 6 bases. CDR3 in amino acids: CASSVTGTSVPEQYF. DNA for the CDR3: TGTGCCAGCAGCGTAACCGGGACTAGCGTCCCCGAGCAGTACTTC.

This clonotype was found many times. The V gene is TRBV12-3 or TRBV12-4, the J gene TRBJ1-4, with 9 bases lining up with TRBD1. The CDR3 consists of 14 residues. Trimming cost V 6 bases and J 5 bases; bases outside gene matches: 4. Here the CDR3 DNA reads TGTGCCAGCAGCGACAGGGGGGGGAATGAAAAACTGTTTTTT. It translates to CASSDRGGNEKLFF.

On this clonotype: This may stem from a read error, because a much larger clone lies one nucleotide away. This sequence joins TRBV5-1 and TRBJ2-3; D is unclear. The length of the CDR3 is 12 residues. Germline V gives CDR1 SGHRS, CDR2 YFSETQ. DNA for the CDR3: TGCGCCGGCAGCTTTTTAACAGATACGCAGTATTTT. Its protein is CAGSFLTDTQYF.

This clonotype occurred a few times. J is TRBJ2-1 and V is TRBV7-2, with TRBD2 matching 11 bases. Germline lookup yields CDR1 SGHTA and CDR2 FQGNSA. This CDR3 contains 15 residues. V shed 1 base, J shed 10 bases, and the junction held 6 bases outside the gene matches. The CDR3 reads CASSLVSGGGQEQFF. The DNA of the CDR3 is TGTGCCAGCAGCTTAGTTAGCGGGGGGGGTCAGGAGCAGTTCTTC.

This chain links TRBV20-1 with TRBJ2-3, with D possibly matching TRBD2 (6 bases). Germline V gene data show CDR1 as DFQATT and CDR2 as SNEGSKA (reference sequence). The CDR3 sequence is 13 residues long. Trimming took off 5 bases at V and 3 bases at J, with 12 bases between the two ends. The CDR3 region is CSAPLATTDTQYF. CDR3 sequence (DNA): TGCAGTGCTCCCCTAGCGACAACAGATACGCAGTATTTT.

This clonotype was found many times. The chain carries TRBV6-4 and TRBJ2-4; D tentatively fits TRBD1 or TRBD2 (5 bases each). Trimming removed 3 bases from V and 0 bases from J, with 15 bases in between. This CDR3 contains 17 residues. CDR1 is MRHNA and CDR2 is SNTAGT in the germline V gene. The CDR3 protein is CASSDPEGPLAKNIQYF. CDR3 nucleotide sequence: TGTGCCAGCAGTGATCCCGAGGGGCCGCTAGCCAAAAACATTCAGTACTTC.

Ten or more counts support this clonotype. The CDR3 sequence is CTLTVGQYF. In DNA form, the CDR3 reads TGTACCCTCACAGTCGGGCAGTACTTC. The chain combines TRBV10-3 with TRBJ2-7; D ambiguous. This CDR3 contains 9 residues. The germline V gene has CDR1 ENHRY and CDR2 SYGVKD.

This chain uses TRBV10-3 with TRBJ2-1; D not resolved. Germline CDR1 is ENHRY and CDR2 is SYGVKD. The V end was cut by 6 bases, the J end by 9 bases, with 12 bases between. There are 12 residues in the CDR3. CDR3 nucleotide sequence: TGTGCCATCAGCCCTGACTCGAGTGAGCAGTTCTTC. It translates to CAISPDSSEQFF.

This sequence joins TRBV12-3 or TRBV12-4 and TRBJ2-4; 8 bases fit TRBD1. The CDR3 runs 15 residues. The ends lost 2 bases at V and 8 bases at J; junction bases unmatched: 8. The CDR3 nucleotides are TGTGCCAGCAGTTTAAGGACAGGGTATATGGACATTCAGTACTTC. Protein product: CASSLRTGYMDIQYF.

There are a few counts of this clonotype. The V gene is TRBV11-2, the J gene TRBJ2-7, with TRBD1 identical over 7 bases. Germline values: CDR1 SGHAT, CDR2 FQNNGV. This CDR3 contains 14 residues. Trimming took 3 bases from V and 10 from J; bases not matched to a gene: 12. CDR3 residues: CASSFPGQSRAQYF. CDR3 sequence (DNA): TGTGCCAGCAGCTTCCCGGGACAGTCTCGGGCCCAGTACTTC. Filled out from reference TRBV11-2 and TRBJ2-7, the complete variable domain reads EAGVAQSPRYKIIEKRQSVAFWCNPISGHATLYWYQQILGQGPKLLIQFQNNGVVDDSQLPKDRFSAERLKGVDSTLKIQPAKLEDSAVYLCASSFPGQSRAQYFGPGTRLTVT.

This clonotype has a count of ten or more. The genes are TRBV29-1 and TRBJ2-3; D not certain. The CDR3 has 13 amino acids. V was clipped by 5 bases and J by 1 base, with 10 bases between them. Germline lookup yields CDR1 SQVTM and CDR2 ANQGSEA. CDR3 region: CSVRKRGTDTQYF. Here the CDR3 DNA reads TGCAGCGTTAGGAAGCGAGGCACAGATACGCAGTATTTT.

The chain links TRBV5-1 to TRBJ1-4, with D unclear. V lost 3 bases, J lost 7 bases, and 13 bases lay in between. Germline V gene data show CDR1 as SGHRS and CDR2 as YFSETQ. CDR3 size: 14 residues. The CDR3 bases are TGCGCCAGCAGCTCTGAAGCTTGGGGTGAAAAACTGTTTTTT. Its protein product is CASSSEAWGEKLFF.

The CDR3 coding sequence is TGTGCCGCCCAAGGGGGTAGCGGGGGCCAAGAGACCCAGTACTTC. Amino acids: CAAQGGSGGQETQYF. This sequence joins TRBV15 and TRBJ2-5, with 9 bases that match TRBD2. CDR1 is LNHNV, CDR2 YYDKDF, per germline (reference sequence). The V gene end was trimmed by 11 bases and the J gene end by 1 base; junction bases not matched to a gene: 11. This CDR3 has 15 residues.

The chain combines TRBV5-1 with TRBJ2-5; D gene ambiguous. This CDR3 has 13 amino acids. Trimming cost V 6 bases and J 3 bases, with 12 bases left between them. Germline-derived CDR1 and CDR2 are SGHRS and YFSETQ. CDR3 sequence reads: CASNGLLEETQYF. The CDR3 nucleotides read TGCGCCAGCAATGGGCTCTTGGAAGAGACCCAGTACTTC.